The 24 T cell receptor beta chains presented below share a single source sample, sequenced in a study of shared clonotypes between healthy human individuals. Only in-frame clones appear in the TCRdb table, and some are missing; sequencing was by immunoSEQ multiplex PCR. The sample has about 1 million clones, approximately 68% seen once. Material for sequencing was memory CD4+ T cells sorted from blood. Subset indicated: CD45RA-negative fraction. These receptors were taken from a man between 18 and 35 years old in good health.

The chain couples TRBV7-2 to TRBJ2-7; 10 nucleotides align to TRBD1. The germline V gene encodes CDR1 SGHTA and CDR2 FQGNSA. Losses at the gene ends were 5 bases for V and 2 bases for J; bases not matched to a gene: 12. The CDR3 runs 17 residues. The CDR3 spells CASSRDTPGQGPYEQYF. Written as DNA, the CDR3 is TGTGCCAGCAGCCGTGATACGCCGGGACAGGGGCCCTACGAGCAGTACTTC.

The chain uses TRBV5-4 and TRBJ2-1; a weak D match, TRBD1 (5 bases). V lost 4 bases, J lost 4 bases, and 9 bases lay in between. The length of the CDR3 is 13 residues. The germline V gene encodes CDR1 SGHNT and CDR2 YYREEE (reference sequence). The CDR3 sequence: CASSADKYNEQFF. The DNA for the CDR3 is TGTGCCAGCAGCGCGGACAAATACAATGAGCAGTTCTTC.

The chain couples TRBV7-8 to TRBJ2-7, with D hard to call. The CDR3 contains 13 residues. CDR1 is SGHVS, CDR2 FQNEAQ, per germline. Deletions cut 5 bases from V and 6 bases from J, with 14 bases between. The CDR3 sequence is CASSQGVSAEQYF. The CDR3 bases are TGTGCCAGCAGCCAAGGTGTTTCAGCCGAGCAGTACTTC.

About this clone: Other DNA variants within this sample encode the same CDR3. This chain joins TRBV6-1 and TRBJ2-7; 8 nucleotides agree with TRBD1. This CDR3 is built from 13 residues. The germline CDR1 and CDR2 sequences are MNHNS and SASEGT. The V gene end was trimmed by 6 bases and the J gene end by 3 bases; junction bases not matched to a gene: 4. The CDR3 DNA sequence: TGTGCCAGCAGCGCGGGACAGGTCTACGAGCAGTACTTC. Encoded protein: CASSAGQVYEQYF.

V usage is TRBV5-8 and J usage is TRBJ2-5; no clear D gene. V lost 2 bases to trimming and J lost 7 bases, with 12 bases between them. Germline CDR1 and CDR2: SGHTS and YDEGEE. The CDR3 has 13 amino acids. The CDR3, as DNA: TGTGCCAGCAGCTTACAAGGAGCAAGGACCCAGTACTTC. It codes for CASSLQGARTQYF. The full variable domain, completed using reference TRBV5-8 and TRBJ2-5, is EAGVTQSPTHLIKTRGQQATLRCSPISGHTSVYWYQQALGLGLQFLLWYDEGEERNRGNFPPRFSGRQFPNYSSELNVNALELEDSALYLCASSLQGARTQYFGPGTRLLVL.

The sample holds one count of this clone. Other nucleotide sequences in the sample specify the same CDR3. This sequence joins TRBV18 and TRBJ1-1, with a tentative D call TRBD1 (6 bases). Trimming removed 0 bases from V and 1 base from J, with 9 bases in between. This CDR3 is 15 amino acids long. CDR1 and CDR2 (germline): KGHSH, LQKENI. CDR3 DNA sequence: TGTGCCAGCTCACCACCAGGACAGTCGAACACTGAAGCTTTCTTT. Protein product: CASSPPGQSNTEAFF.

The chain carries TRBV6-5 and TRBJ2-7; D gene unclear. Trimming removed 2 bases at V and 2 bases at J, with 7 bases between. Germline CDR1 and CDR2: MNHEY and SVGAGI. The CDR3 totals 13 residues. The CDR3 DNA is TGTGCCAGCAGTTACGCGGAAACCTACGAGCAGTACTTC. Amino acids: CASSYAETYEQYF.

This clone was counted a single time. Other DNA sequences from this sample encode an identical CDR3 as well. The V call is TRBV18, the J call TRBJ1-1; a possible D gene is TRBD1 (5 bases). This CDR3 is 13 amino acids long. Germline V gene lookup returns CDR1 KGHSH and CDR2 LQKENI. V dropped 1 base and J dropped 6 bases, with 9 bases sitting between them. For the CDR3, the DNA is TGTGCCAGCTCACCACTACAGGACGCTGAAGCTTTCTTT. Its protein product is CASSPLQDAEAFF.

The rearrangement links TRBV29-1 to TRBJ2-3; tentatively, D is TRBD1 (6 bases). From germline, CDR1 is SQVTM and CDR2 ANQGSEA. CDR3 length: 14 amino acids. The ends were cut back, 4 bases at V and 8 bases at J, with 19 bases in the middle. The CDR3 sequence is CSVAPGARATTQYF. The CDR3, as DNA: TGCAGCGTTGCCCCAGGGGCCCGGGCCACTACGCAGTATTTT.

The V and J genes are TRBV10-3 and TRBJ2-7; 11 positions agree with TRBD1. Germline V gene sequence: CDR1 ENHRY, CDR2 SYGVKD. The CDR3 runs to 13 residues. Trimming cost V 10 bases and J 5 bases; bases outside gene matches: 7. The CDR3 reads CATGTGGIDEQYF. The CDR3, as DNA: TGTGCCACCGGGACAGGGGGAATAGACGAGCAGTACTTC.

The gene calls are TRBV2 and TRBJ2-7; a weak D match, TRBD1 (6 bases). With 7 bases removed from V and 3 bases from J, the gap between germline ends came to 13 bases. The germline CDR1 and CDR2 sequences are SNHLY and FYNNEI. CDR3 size: 13 residues. The CDR3 loop is CASIGTGNYEQYF. The CDR3, as DNA: TGTGCCAGCATCGGTACAGGGAACTACGAGCAGTACTTC.

V usage is TRBV6-5 and J usage is TRBJ2-3; 8 nucleotides line up with TRBD2. The CDR3 is 15 residues long. In germline, CDR1 is MNHEY, CDR2 SVGAGI. J lost 7 bases, V lost 6 bases, and 12 bases had no gene match. DNA of the CDR3: TGTGCCAGCAGGTCGGGACTAGGGGCGGTGAATACGCAGTATTTT. Protein: CASRSGLGAVNTQYF.

This chain links TRBV19 with TRBJ2-3, with TRBD1 matching 7 bases. Germline trimming cut 8 bases from V and 2 bases from J; bases unmatched to any gene: 7. This CDR3 region has 14 residues. Germline CDR1 and CDR2: LNHDA and SQIVND (reference sequence). CDR3 coding DNA: TGTGCCAGTCGACGACAGGGTCCCACAGATACGCAGTATTTT. It specifies CASRRQGPTDTQYF.

Concerning this clone: This same CDR3 is encoded by further DNA sequences in the sample. The chain is built from TRBV7-6 and TRBJ1-3; D remains unclear. Germline V CDR1 and CDR2: SGHVS, FNYEAQ. The V end lost 1 base, the J end lost 0 bases, and 4 bases lay between the germline ends. The CDR3 contains 14 residues. The CDR3 protein is CASSLGNSGNTIYF. DNA for the CDR3: TGTGCCAGCAGCTTAGGCAACTCTGGAAACACCATATATTTT.

J is TRBJ1-4 and V is TRBV9, with TRBD1 identical over 11 bases. Germline V gives CDR1 SGDLS, CDR2 YYNGEE. Trimming at V came to 5 bases and at J to 6 bases, leaving 6 bases not matched to a gene. This CDR3 has 15 amino acids. For the CDR3, the DNA is TGTGCCAGCAGTAGGATGGGACAGGGGGATGAAAAACTGTTTTTT. It yields the protein CASSRMGQGDEKLFF.

The chain is built from TRBV28 and TRBJ2-6; the D gene could be TRBD1 or TRBD2 (5 bases each). Looked up from germline, CDR1 is MDHEN and CDR2 is SYDVKM. The CDR3 covers 17 residues. The germline V and J ends were trimmed by 7 bases and 0 bases, with 16 bases remaining between them. The CDR3 DNA follows: TGTGCCAGCACTTCCTGGGACGGACTCTCTGGGGCCAACGTCCTGACTTTC. Its protein is CASTSWDGLSGANVLTF.

A few counts support this clone. The rearrangement links TRBV7-2 to TRBJ1-5, with a weak D call TRBD1 (5 bases). Per the germline V gene, CDR1 is SGHTA and CDR2 is FQGNSA. The ends were cut back, 5 bases at V and 2 bases at J, with 7 bases in the middle. There are 13 residues in the CDR3. In nucleotides, the CDR3 is TGTGCCAGCAGCCCACAGGGCAATCAGCCCCAGCATTTT. The encoded protein is CASSPQGNQPQHF.

The J gene is TRBJ2-7, the V gene TRBV5-8; 13 bases match TRBD2. In germline, CDR1 is SGHTS, CDR2 YDEGEE. V shed 4 bases and J 1 base; nucleotides not matched to a gene: 5. The CDR3 contains 16 residues. CDR3 DNA: TGTGCCAGCAGCATTTGGACTAGCGGGGGATCCTACGAGCAGTACTTC. This encodes CASSIWTSGGSYEQYF.

The CDR3 is CASSQGDYGEQFF. As DNA, the CDR3 is TGCGCCAGCAGCCAAGGGGATTACGGTGAGCAGTTCTTC. The chain recombines TRBV4-3 with TRBJ2-1; D is unclear. From germline, CDR1 is LGHNA and CDR2 YSLEER. CDR3 length: 13 residues. Trimming removed 1 base at V and 9 bases at J, with 10 bases between.

The sample holds one count of this clone. CDR3 sequence reads: CASSSPPGQGGGGYTF. CDR3 in DNA: TGTGCCAGCAGCTCCCCGCCAGGACAGGGGGGTGGCGGCTACACCTTC. The chain couples TRBV5-4 to TRBJ1-2; 10 bases agree with TRBD1. The CDR3 length is 16 residues. CDR1 and CDR2 (germline): SGHNT, YYREEE (reference sequence). V trimming: 3 bases; J trimming: 8 bases; junction bases outside the gene matches: 13.

J is TRBJ1-2 and V is TRBV11-1, with D maybe TRBD1 (5 bases). V lost 10 bases and J lost 10, with 19 bases in between. The germline CDR1 and CDR2 sequences are SGHAT and FQDESV (reference sequence). This CDR3 has 12 amino acids. CDR3 nucleotides: TGTGCCAACGCAAAGGGGTGGCAGGACTACACCTTC. Translating it yields CANAKGWQDYTF.

This clone was seen a handful of times. V is TRBV11-2 and J is TRBJ1-2, with D perhaps TRBD1 (5 bases). This CDR3 has 13 amino acids. Trimming stripped 5 bases from V and 8 bases from J, with 15 bases between. The V gene's germline CDR1 is SGHAT and CDR2 FQNNGV. Here the CDR3 DNA reads TGTGCCAGCAGCCCTGACCAGGGATTCGGCTACACCTTC. Its protein is CASSPDQGFGYTF.

This chain joins TRBV5-5 and TRBJ2-5; tentative D call: TRBD2 (5 bases). This CDR3 is 14 amino acids long. Germline V gene data show CDR1 as SGHKS and CDR2 as YYEKEE (reference sequence). The V and J ends lost 0 bases and 5 bases respectively, with 11 bases between them. The CDR3 region is CASSLETRRETQYF. DNA for the CDR3: TGTGCCAGCAGCTTGGAAACTAGAAGGGAGACCCAGTACTTC.

Only a few counts were recorded for this clone. The chain recombines TRBV6-6 with TRBJ2-1; no firm D call. Germline V gives CDR1 MNHNY, CDR2 SVGAGI (reference sequence). The CDR3 consists of 13 residues. The CDR3 sequence is CATAQLSYNEQFF. In DNA, the CDR3 is TGTGCAACTGCACAGCTTTCCTACAATGAGCAGTTCTTC.